The 9 T cell receptor beta chains below come from one sample, sequenced in a study of PD-L1 blockade in urothelial cancer. The repertoire was sequenced with immunoSEQ multiplex PCR; TCRdb's copy has only in-frame clones and lacks some. The sample shows 48,000 or so clones, roughly 89% of them seen only once. Indicated time point: pretreatment peripheral blood. Sample: PBMCs, taken around atezolizumab (anti-PD-L1) treatment. These receptors were collected from a woman in her sixties or seventies with urothelial cancer.

Here the CDR3 DNA reads TGTGCCAGCACTGTAGCGGGGTTAGCCTACGAGCAGTACTTC. Amino acids: CASTVAGLAYEQYF. The V gene is TRBV7-9, the J gene TRBJ2-7; 8 positions agree with TRBD2. This CDR3 spans 14 amino acids. Trimming at V came to 7 bases and at J to 2 bases, leaving 7 bases not matched to a gene. Germline V gene lookup returns CDR1 SEHNR and CDR2 FQNEAQ (reference sequence).

The J gene is TRBJ1-5, the V gene TRBV18, with D possibly matching TRBD1 (5 bases). The CDR3 length is 17 residues. V was trimmed by 2 bases and J by 5 bases, leaving 19 bases between them. Germline CDR1 KGHSH, CDR2 LQKENI. The CDR3 DNA sequence: TGTGCCAGCTCACCAGGTTCCCCGGGACTGAGCCATCAGCCCCAGCATTTT. Protein product: CASSPGSPGLSHQPQHF.

The chain recombines TRBV28 with TRBJ1-5; D may be TRBD1 (5 bases). CDR1 is MDHEN and CDR2 is SYDVKM in the germline V gene. The CDR3 loop spans 16 amino acids. V was shortened by 6 bases and J by 3 bases, with 18 bases between the two germline ends. The chain's CDR3 is CASSPLGAGPNQPQHF. CDR3 coding DNA: TGTGCCAGCAGCCCCCTTGGGGCAGGGCCCAATCAGCCCCAGCATTTT.

This clone showed up just once. V gene TRBV7-9 combines with J gene TRBJ2-5; TRBD1 agrees at 9 bases. Germline V lookup: CDR1 SEHNR, CDR2 FQNEAQ (reference sequence). The J segment lost 2 bases and the V segment lost 11 bases, leaving 6 bases of the junction unmatched. The CDR3 loop spans 13 amino acids. In DNA form, the CDR3 reads TGTGCCCCTGGGACAGGGCTTCAAGAGACCCAGTACTTC. It encodes CAPGTGLQETQYF.

The genes are TRBV18 and TRBJ2-7, with D maybe TRBD1 (6 bases). V lost 5 bases and J lost 7, with 21 bases in between. The CDR3 covers 15 residues. Germline-derived CDR1 and CDR2 are KGHSH and LQKENI. CDR3 nucleotide sequence: TGTGCCAGCTCAAGGAACTACCGGCGACAGGAGGAGCAGTACTTC. As protein: CASSRNYRRQEEQYF.

V usage is TRBV29-1 and J usage is TRBJ2-6; D is unclear. This CDR3 comprises 13 residues. Germline assignment: CDR1 SQVTM and CDR2 ANQGSEA. With 6 bases removed from V and 0 bases from J, the gap between germline ends came to 6 bases. DNA for the CDR3: TGCAGCGTACCAGGCTCTGGGGCCAACGTCCTGACTTTC. Encoded protein: CSVPGSGANVLTF.

The V call is TRBV20-1, the J call TRBJ2-3; no clear D gene. Germline V lookup: CDR1 DFQATT, CDR2 SNEGSKA (reference sequence). V was clipped by 3 bases and J by 6 bases, with 7 bases between them. This CDR3 is 11 amino acids long. The CDR3 coding sequence is TGCAGTGCTAGGCTCGGTGATACGCAGTATTTT. It is translated as CSARLGDTQYF.

The chain has TRBV19 and TRBJ2-5; 9 positions match TRBD2. Germline V gene data show CDR1 as LNHDA and CDR2 as SQIVND (reference sequence). J gave up 4 bases and V 5 bases, and 8 bases lay outside the gene matches. CDR3 length: 15 residues. This CDR3 reads CASSSLRGGVETQYF. In nucleotides, the CDR3 is TGTGCCAGTAGTTCCCTGCGGGGGGGTGTAGAGACCCAGTACTTC.

The CDR3 loop is CSVGRRDSGGYTF. CDR3 in DNA: TGCAGCGTTGGGCGACGTGACTCGGGTGGCTACACCTTC. V is TRBV29-1 and J is TRBJ1-2; no clear D gene. The CDR3 sequence is 13 residues long. V lost 4 bases, J lost 7 bases, and 16 bases lay in between. Per germline, CDR1 SQVTM and CDR2 ANQGSEA.